The clone carrying this T cell receptor (beta chain) came up once. This sample stems from a study of T cell changes during pregnancy in multiple sclerosis. Sequencing used immunoSEQ multiplex PCR; TCRdb keeps in-frame clones, though not all of them. This sample yields around 58,000 clones, of which about 89% are seen a single time; about 0.49% belongs to the top ten. V lost 4 bases to trimming and J lost 2 bases; unmatched junction nucleotides: 8. CDR3 length equals 16 residues. The V gene's germline CDR1 is SGHNT and CDR2 YYREEE (reference sequence). The chain carries TRBV5-4 and TRBJ2-1, with 8 bases matching TRBD2. This clonotype was obtained from a female donor in good health, enrolled as a control in a pregnancy study. Source: CD4+ T cells from peripheral blood mononuclear cells, taken after pregnancy. CDR3 sequence reads: CASSPGGGLAYNEQFF. Written as DNA, the CDR3 is TGTGCCAGCAGCCCGGGGGGGGGACTCGCCTACAATGAGCAGTTCTTC.